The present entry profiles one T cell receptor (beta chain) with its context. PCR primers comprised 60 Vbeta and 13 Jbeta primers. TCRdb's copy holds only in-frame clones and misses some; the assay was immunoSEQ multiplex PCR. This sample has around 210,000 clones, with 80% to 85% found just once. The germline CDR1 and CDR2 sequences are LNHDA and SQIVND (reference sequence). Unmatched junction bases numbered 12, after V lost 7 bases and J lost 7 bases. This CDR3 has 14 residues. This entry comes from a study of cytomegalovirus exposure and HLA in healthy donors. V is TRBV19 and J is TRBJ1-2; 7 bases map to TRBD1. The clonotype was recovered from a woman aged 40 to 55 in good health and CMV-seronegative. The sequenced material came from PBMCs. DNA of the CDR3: TGTGCCAGTACCGATTCTGGACAGGCCTCTGGCTACACCTTC. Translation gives CASTDSGQASGYTF.